This is a list of T cell receptor beta chains from one sample in a study of blood T cell repertoires in COVID-19. TCRdb's table, derived via immunoSEQ multiplex PCR, lists solely in-frame clones and lacks some. The table includes about 36,000 clones, 90% detected once. Sequenced input: peripheral blood. The receptor set was obtained from a man in his sixties with active or convalescent COVID-19. Each CDR3 is given with its conserved first and last residue. A D gene is named only where the DNA matches it firmly. Clone size is stated in some rows and not others, as once, few, many or a class when expanded.

d_call	clone_size	v_call	j_call	cdr3_aa	cdr3_nt
.	.	TRBV9	TRBJ2-5	CASSVGRGETQYF	TGTGCCAGCAGCGTCGGCCGCGGAGAGACCCAGTACTTC
TRBD2	.	TRBV24-1	TRBJ2-3	CATSPSGSSDTQYF	TGTGCCACCAGTCCTAGCGGGAGTTCAGATACGCAGTATTTT
.	.	TRBV7-2	TRBJ1-6	CASSFGHATSSPLHF	TGTGCCAGCAGCTTCGGACACGCTACGTCCTCACCCCTCCACTTT
TRBD2	.	TRBV2	TRBJ2-3	CASSDPIPSGGTDTQYF	TGTGCCAGCAGTGATCCGATCCCTAGCGGGGGCACAGATACGCAGTATTTT
TRBD1	.	TRBV9	TRBJ2-2	CASSALGTGGVVGELFF	TGTGCCAGCAGCGCCCTGGGGACAGGGGGCGTAGTAGGGGAGCTGTTTTTT
.	once	TRBV11-2	TRBJ2-7	CASGAQSSYEQYF	TGTGCCAGCGGGGCACAAAGCTCCTACGAGCAGTACTTC
.	.	TRBV9	TRBJ1-1	CASSVVEQGNTEAFF	TGTGCCAGCAGCGTAGTAGAACAGGGAAACACTGAAGCTTTCTTT
.	.	TRBV19	TRBJ2-1	CASTSRGYENEQFF	TGTGCCAGTACTTCACGGGGGTATGAAAATGAGCAGTTCTTC
.	.	TRBV10-1	TRBJ2-5	CASSETSKPPATQYF	TGCGCCAGCAGTGAAACTAGTAAGCCCCCGGCGACCCAGTACTTC
TRBD2	.	TRBV27	TRBJ2-1	CASSPSGPSYNEQFF	TGTGCCAGCAGTCCTAGCGGGCCCTCCTACAATGAGCAGTTCTTC
TRBD1	.	TRBV10-2	TRBJ2-5	CATSDRGQGTQYF	TGCGCCACTTCGGACAGGGGGCAAGGGACCCAGTACTTC
.	.	TRBV18	TRBJ2-3	CASSPPTKDTQYF	TGTGCCAGCTCACCCCCGACTAAGGATACGCAGTATTTT
.	once	TRBV5-1	TRBJ2-1	CASSSGSSYNEQFF	TGCGCCAGCAGCTCCGGGAGCTCCTACAATGAGCAGTTCTTC
TRBD1	.	TRBV6-5	TRBJ2-7	CASTSDRGYNEQYF	TGTGCCAGCACTTCGGACAGGGGGTACAACGAGCAGTACTTC
TRBD1	.	TRBV27	TRBJ2-2	CASGRDRATGELFF	TGTGCCAGCGGTCGGGACAGGGCAACCGGGGAGCTGTTTTTT
TRBD1	.	TRBV29-1	TRBJ2-5	CSVEAETGGETQYF	TGCAGCGTTGAAGCAGAGACAGGGGGAGAGACCCAGTACTTC
.	.	TRBV11-2	TRBJ1-4	CASSLGLVEKLFF	TGTGCCAGCAGCTTAGGGCTGGTGGAAAAACTGTTTTTT
.	.	TRBV6-5	TRBJ1-5	CASRLQINQPQHF	TGTGCCAGCCGACTACAGATTAATCAGCCCCAGCATTTT
TRBD2	.	TRBV28	TRBJ2-1	CASSLPLAGVDEQFF	TGTGCCAGCAGTTTGCCCCTAGCGGGAGTGGATGAGCAGTTCTTC
TRBD2	.	TRBV5-1	TRBJ2-3	CASSLEGGTSGRRDTQYF	TGCGCCAGCAGCTTGGAAGGTGGAACTAGCGGGAGGAGGGATACGCAGTATTTT
.	.	TRBV25-1	TRBJ1-1	CASTGYTEAFF	TGTGCCAGCACGGGGTACACTGAAGCTTTCTTT
.	once	TRBV6-4	TRBJ2-5	CASSSDRQETQYF	TGTGCCAGCAGTTCTGACAGGCAAGAGACCCAGTACTTC
.	.	TRBV28	TRBJ2-5	CASSFKGRSLGRETQYF	TGTGCCAGCAGTTTTAAAGGGAGGAGCCTTGGTAGGGAGACCCAGTACTTC
.	.	TRBV28	TRBJ1-6	CASTKVAGRHSPLHF	TGTGCCAGCACAAAGGTGGCAGGGCGGCATTCACCCCTCCACTTT
TRBD2	.	TRBV11-2	TRBJ2-1	CASSLAGGNNEQFF	TGTGCCAGCAGCTTAGCGGGAGGGAACAATGAGCAGTTCTTC
.	.	TRBV5-1	TRBJ1-1	CASSWNRDSEAFF	TGCGCCAGCAGCTGGAACAGGGATTCGGAAGCTTTCTTT
.	.	TRBV7-9	TRBJ2-7	CASSPEGFYEQYF	TGTGCCAGCAGCCCAGAGGGATTCTACGAGCAGTACTTC
TRBD1	once	TRBV12-3/TRBV12-4	TRBJ1-6	CASSSTGGSPLHF	TGTGCCAGCAGTTCCACAGGGGGATCACCCCTCCACTTT
.	.	TRBV10-3	TRBJ1-2	CAISGGGSLNYGYTF	TGTGCCATCAGTGGGGGGGGCAGCTTGAACTATGGCTACACCTTC
TRBD2	.	TRBV6-2/TRBV6-3	TRBJ2-7	CASSYSSGSLDEQYF	TGTGCCAGCAGTTACTCTAGCGGGAGTTTGGACGAGCAGTACTTC
TRBD1	few	TRBV3-1/TRBV3-2	TRBJ2-7	CASSAQRDRGFYEQYF	TGTGCCAGCAGCGCGCAACGGGACAGGGGGTTCTACGAGCAGTACTTC
TRBD1	.	TRBV28	TRBJ2-6	CASSHGPGTEAGANVLTF	TGTGCCAGCAGCCACGGTCCCGGGACAGAGGCTGGGGCCAACGTCCTGACTTTC
.	few	TRBV28	TRBJ1-1	CASSYYPTVAEIPEAFF	TGTGCCAGCAGTTATTACCCTACGGTCGCGGAAATACCCGAAGCTTTCTTT
TRBD2	.	TRBV13	TRBJ2-2	CASSLIAGVHTGELFF	TGTGCCAGCAGCCTGATAGCGGGAGTTCACACCGGGGAGCTGTTTTTT
.	.	TRBV30	TRBJ2-5	CAWSFRTGETQYF	TGTGCCTGGAGCTTCCGGACGGGGGAGACCCAGTACTTC
.	.	TRBV6-1	TRBJ2-1	CASSEGGSARSSYNEQFF	TGTGCCAGCAGCGAAGGGGGTAGCGCTAGGAGCTCCTACAATGAGCAGTTCTTC
.	once	TRBV30	TRBJ2-5	CAWSVLTTQYF	TGTGCCTGGAGTGTACTTACGACCCAGTACTTC
TRBD2	.	TRBV30	TRBJ2-2	CAWGPRSGRVTGELFF	TGTGCCTGGGGCCCCCGGAGCGGGAGAGTTACCGGGGAGCTGTTTTTT
.	.	TRBV3-1/TRBV3-2	TRBJ2-4	CASSQGVAKNIQYF	TGTGCCAGCAGCCAAGGCGTGGCCAAAAACATTCAGTACTTC
.	.	TRBV7-9	TRBJ2-7	CASRGASHYEQYF	TGTGCCAGCAGAGGGGCCTCCCACTACGAGCAGTACTTC
.	.	TRBV5-1	TRBJ1-1	CASSKTGIGTEAFF	TGCGCCAGCAGCAAAACAGGGATAGGCACTGAAGCTTTCTTT
TRBD1	.	TRBV29-1	TRBJ1-2	CSAIRDRGDYGYTF	TGCAGCGCAATCCGGGACAGGGGAGACTATGGCTACACCTTC
.	few	TRBV19	TRBJ1-1	CASSTVNTEAFF	TGTGCCAGTAGTACGGTGAACACTGAAGCTTTCTTT
.	once	TRBV29-1	TRBJ2-1	CSASLGGADEQFF	TGCAGCGCGTCCCTTGGGGGGGCCGATGAGCAGTTCTTC
TRBD1	.	TRBV11-3	TRBJ2-7	CASSLGTGGEQYF	TGTGCCAGCAGCTTAGGGACAGGAGGCGAGCAGTACTTC